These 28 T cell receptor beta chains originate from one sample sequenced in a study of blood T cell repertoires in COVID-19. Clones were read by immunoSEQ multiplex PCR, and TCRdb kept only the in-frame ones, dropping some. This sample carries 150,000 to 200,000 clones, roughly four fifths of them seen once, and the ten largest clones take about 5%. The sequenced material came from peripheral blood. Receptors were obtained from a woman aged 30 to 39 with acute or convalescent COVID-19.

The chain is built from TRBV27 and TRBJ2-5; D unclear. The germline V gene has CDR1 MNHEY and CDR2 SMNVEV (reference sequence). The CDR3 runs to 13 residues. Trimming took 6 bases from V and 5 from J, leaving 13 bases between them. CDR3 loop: CASSRSPRETQYF. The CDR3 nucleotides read TGTGCCAGCAGCCGTAGCCCAAGGGAGACCCAGTACTTC.

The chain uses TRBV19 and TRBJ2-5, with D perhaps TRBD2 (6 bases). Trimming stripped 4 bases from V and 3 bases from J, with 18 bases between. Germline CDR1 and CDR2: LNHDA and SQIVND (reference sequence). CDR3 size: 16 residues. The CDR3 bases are TGTGCCAGTAGTAAAATCAGCGGGTCTACAAAAGAGACCCAGTACTTC. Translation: CASSKISGSTKETQYF.

CDR3 sequence reads: CASSPGTGFYNEQFF. CDR3 in DNA: TGTGCCAGCAGCCCGGGGACAGGGTTCTACAATGAGCAGTTCTTC. The rearrangement joins TRBV7-2 to TRBJ2-1; the match to TRBD1 covers 9 bases. The CDR3 is 15 residues long. Trimming cost V 5 bases and J 3 bases; bases outside gene matches: 5. In germline, CDR1 is SGHTA, CDR2 FQGNSA.

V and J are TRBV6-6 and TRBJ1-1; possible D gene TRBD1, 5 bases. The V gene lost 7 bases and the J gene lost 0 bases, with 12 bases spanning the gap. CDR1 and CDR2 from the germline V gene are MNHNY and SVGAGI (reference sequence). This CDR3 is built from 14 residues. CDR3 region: CASTYSGLNTEAFF. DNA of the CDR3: TGTGCCAGCACCTATTCAGGGTTGAACACTGAAGCTTTCTTT.

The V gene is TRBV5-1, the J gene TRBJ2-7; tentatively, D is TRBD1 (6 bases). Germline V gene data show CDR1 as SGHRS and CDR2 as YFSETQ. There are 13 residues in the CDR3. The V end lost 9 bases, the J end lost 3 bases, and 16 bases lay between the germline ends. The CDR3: CATSKTGLYEQYF. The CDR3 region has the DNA TGCGCCACCTCCAAAACAGGGCTCTACGAGCAGTACTTC.

The CDR3 loop reads CASSRQGSGQPQHF. CDR3 nucleotide sequence: TGTGCCAGCAGCAGACAGGGGTCTGGTCAGCCCCAGCATTTT. The chain has TRBV5-5 and TRBJ1-5; 8 bases fit TRBD1. Trimming cost V 4 bases and J 6 bases; bases outside gene matches: 6. Germline CDR1 reads SGHKS; CDR2 reads YYEKEE (reference sequence). The CDR3 consists of 14 residues.

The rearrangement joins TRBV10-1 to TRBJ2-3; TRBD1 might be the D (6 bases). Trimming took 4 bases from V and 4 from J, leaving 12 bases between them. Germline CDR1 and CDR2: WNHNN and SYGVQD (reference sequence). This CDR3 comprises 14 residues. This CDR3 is CASSVDSAADTQYF. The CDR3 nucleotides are TGCGCCAGCAGTGTGGACAGCGCGGCAGATACGCAGTATTTT.

The CDR3 loop is CASGLVLGGPSTNYGYTF. The CDR3 DNA sequence: TGTGCTAGTGGTTTGGTACTGGGAGGGCCCTCGACAAACTATGGCTACACCTTC. V usage is TRBV12-5 and J usage is TRBJ1-2, with D hard to call. Germline lookup yields CDR1 LGHNT and CDR2 FRNRAP. V lost 0 bases and J 2 bases, leaving 19 bases between the germline ends. There are 18 residues in the CDR3.

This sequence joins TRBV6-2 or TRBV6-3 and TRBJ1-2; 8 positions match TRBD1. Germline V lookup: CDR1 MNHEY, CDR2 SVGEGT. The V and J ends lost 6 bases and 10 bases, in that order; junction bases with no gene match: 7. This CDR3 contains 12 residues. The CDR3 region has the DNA TGTGCCAGCAGCCGGGGACAGGCCCTCTACACCTTC. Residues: CASSRGQALYTF.

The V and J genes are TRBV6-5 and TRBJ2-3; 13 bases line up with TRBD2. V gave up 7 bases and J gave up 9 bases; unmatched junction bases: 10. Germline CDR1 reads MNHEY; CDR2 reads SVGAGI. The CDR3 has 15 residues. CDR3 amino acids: CASNKEGLAGPTQYF. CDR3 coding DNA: TGTGCCAGCAATAAGGAGGGACTAGCGGGGCCCACGCAGTATTTT.

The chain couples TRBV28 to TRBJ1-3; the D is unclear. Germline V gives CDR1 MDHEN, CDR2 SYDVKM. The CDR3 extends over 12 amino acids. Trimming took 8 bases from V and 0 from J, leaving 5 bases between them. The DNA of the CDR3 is TGTGCCAGCTCTACCTCTGGAAACACCATATATTTT. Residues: CASSTSGNTIYF.

The chain's CDR3 is CSAELGSGGNTIYF. Here the CDR3 DNA reads TGCAGCGCCGAGCTGGGGAGCGGAGGAAACACCATATATTTT. The genes are TRBV29-1 and TRBJ1-3, with D hard to call. The CDR3 covers 14 residues. V shed 7 bases and J shed 4 bases, with 17 bases lying between them. Germline V lookup: CDR1 SQVTM, CDR2 ANQGSEA.

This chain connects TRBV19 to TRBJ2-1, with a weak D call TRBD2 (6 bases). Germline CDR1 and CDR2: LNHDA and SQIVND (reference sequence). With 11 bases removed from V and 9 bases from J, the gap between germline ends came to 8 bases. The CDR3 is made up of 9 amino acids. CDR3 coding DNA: TGTGCCGCGGGAAGTGAGCAGTTCTTC. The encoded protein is CAAGSEQFF.

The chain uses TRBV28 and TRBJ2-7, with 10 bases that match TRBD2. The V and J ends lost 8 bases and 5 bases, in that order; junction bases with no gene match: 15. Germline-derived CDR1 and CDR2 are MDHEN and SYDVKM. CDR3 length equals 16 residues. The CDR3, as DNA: TGTGCCAGCGTGGCAGCGGGAGGGCCGGTTAAGAACGAGCAGTACTTC. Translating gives CASVAAGGPVKNEQYF.

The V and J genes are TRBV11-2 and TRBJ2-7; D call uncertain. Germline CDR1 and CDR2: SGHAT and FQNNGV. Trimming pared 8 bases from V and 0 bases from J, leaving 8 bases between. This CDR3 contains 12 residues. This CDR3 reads CASALTSYEQYF. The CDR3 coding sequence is TGTGCCAGCGCGCTTACCTCCTACGAGCAGTACTTC.

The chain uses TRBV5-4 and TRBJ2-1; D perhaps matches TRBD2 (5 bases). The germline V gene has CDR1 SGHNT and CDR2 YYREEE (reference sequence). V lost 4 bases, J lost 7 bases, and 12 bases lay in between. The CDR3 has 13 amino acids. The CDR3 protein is CASSAPGINEQFF. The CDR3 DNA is TGTGCCAGCAGCGCCCCGGGGATAAATGAGCAGTTCTTC.

The chain's CDR3 is CASSFADSSYEQYF. The CDR3 DNA is TGTGCCAGCAGCTTCGCGGACAGCTCCTACGAGCAGTACTTC. The rearrangement uses TRBV7-2 and TRBJ2-7; D may be TRBD1 (6 bases). V lost 3 bases to trimming and J lost 0 bases, with 9 bases between them. This CDR3 comprises 14 residues. The germline V gene encodes CDR1 SGHTA and CDR2 FQGNSA.

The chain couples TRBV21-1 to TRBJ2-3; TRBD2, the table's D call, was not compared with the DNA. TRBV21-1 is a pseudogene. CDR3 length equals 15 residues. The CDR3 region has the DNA TGTGCCAGCAGCGTCCCTGGACTAGGTACAGATACGCAGTATTTT. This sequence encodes CASSVPGLGTDTQYF.

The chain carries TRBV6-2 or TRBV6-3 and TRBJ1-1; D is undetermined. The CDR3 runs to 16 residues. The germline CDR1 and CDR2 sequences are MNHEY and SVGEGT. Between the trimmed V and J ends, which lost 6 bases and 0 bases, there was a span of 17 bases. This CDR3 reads CASRPSEYRMNTEAFF. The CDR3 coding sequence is TGTGCCAGCAGACCTTCGGAGTATCGGATGAACACTGAAGCTTTCTTT.

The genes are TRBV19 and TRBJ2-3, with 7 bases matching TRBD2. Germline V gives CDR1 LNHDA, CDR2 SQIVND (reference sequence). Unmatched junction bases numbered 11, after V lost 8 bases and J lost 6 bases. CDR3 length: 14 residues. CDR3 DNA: TGTGCCAGTCAAAAGGGGCGGGGGAGTGATACGCAGTATTTT. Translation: CASQKGRGSDTQYF.

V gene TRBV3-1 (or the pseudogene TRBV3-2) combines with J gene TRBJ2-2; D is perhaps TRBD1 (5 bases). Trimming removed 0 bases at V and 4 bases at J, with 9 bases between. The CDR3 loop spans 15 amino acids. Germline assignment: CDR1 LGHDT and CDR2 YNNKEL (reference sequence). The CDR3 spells CASSQESGRTGELFF. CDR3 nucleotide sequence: TGTGCCAGCAGCCAAGAGTCAGGGCGCACCGGGGAGCTGTTTTTT.

The CDR3 DNA follows: TGCGCCAGCAGCCAAGATATCGGGTTTTCCGGGGAGCTGTTTTTT. Translating gives CASSQDIGFSGELFF. The chain couples TRBV4-1 to TRBJ2-2; D unclear. V lost 0 bases to trimming and J lost 6 bases, with 11 bases between them. The CDR3 has 15 residues. Per the germline V gene, CDR1 is MGHRA and CDR2 is YSYEKL.

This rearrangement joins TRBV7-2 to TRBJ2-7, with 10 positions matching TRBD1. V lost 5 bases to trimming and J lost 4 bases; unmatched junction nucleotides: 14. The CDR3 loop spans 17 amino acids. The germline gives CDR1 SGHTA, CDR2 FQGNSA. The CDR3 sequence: CASSTFKSGTGAYEQYF. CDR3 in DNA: TGTGCCAGCAGCACGTTCAAGTCCGGGACAGGGGCTTACGAGCAGTACTTC.

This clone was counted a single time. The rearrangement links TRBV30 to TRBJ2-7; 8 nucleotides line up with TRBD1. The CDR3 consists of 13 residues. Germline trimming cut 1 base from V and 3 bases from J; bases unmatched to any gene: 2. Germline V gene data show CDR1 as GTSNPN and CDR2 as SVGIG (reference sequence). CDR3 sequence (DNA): TGTGCCTGGAGTGGTGGGACAGGCTACGAGCAGTACTTC. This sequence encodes CAWSGGTGYEQYF.

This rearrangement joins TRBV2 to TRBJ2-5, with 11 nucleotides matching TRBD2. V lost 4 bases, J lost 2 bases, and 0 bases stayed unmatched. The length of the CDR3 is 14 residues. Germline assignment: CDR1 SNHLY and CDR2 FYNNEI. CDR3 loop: CASSVAGGQETQYF. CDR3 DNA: TGTGCCAGCAGTGTAGCGGGGGGGCAAGAGACCCAGTACTTC.

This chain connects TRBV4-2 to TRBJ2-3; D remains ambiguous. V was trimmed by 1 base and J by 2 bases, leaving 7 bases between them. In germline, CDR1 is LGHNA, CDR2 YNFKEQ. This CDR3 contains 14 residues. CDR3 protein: CASSQVADTDTQYF. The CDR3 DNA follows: TGTGCCAGCAGCCAAGTGGCGGACACAGATACGCAGTATTTT.

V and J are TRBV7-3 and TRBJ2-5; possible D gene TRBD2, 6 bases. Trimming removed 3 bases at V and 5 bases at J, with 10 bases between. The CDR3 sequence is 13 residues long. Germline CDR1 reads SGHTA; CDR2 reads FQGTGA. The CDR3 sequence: CASSFRGTETQYF. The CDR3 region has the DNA TGTGCCAGCAGCTTTCGGGGGACCGAGACCCAGTACTTC.

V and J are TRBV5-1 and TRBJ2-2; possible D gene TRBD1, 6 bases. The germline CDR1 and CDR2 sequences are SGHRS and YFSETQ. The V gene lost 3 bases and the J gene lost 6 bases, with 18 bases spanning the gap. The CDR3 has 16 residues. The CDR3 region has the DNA TGCGCCAGCAGCTCACAGGGTCCGTCCGGGGCCGGGGAGCTGTTTTTT. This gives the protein CASSSQGPSGAGELFF.